A selection of T cell receptor beta chains follows, all from one sample in a study of early T cells in non-severe SARS-CoV-2 infection. TCRdb fed the 5' RACE reads into MiXCR, producing one record per CDR3 protein. The data contain fewer than 80,000 distinct CDR3 sequences, under 15% of them singletons. Sequences were obtained from whole blood. The origin of the receptors is an adult who was a healthcare worker with PCR-confirmed SARS-CoV-2 infection or an uninfected control (not recorded which). The CDR3 runs from the conserved cysteine through the conserved F or W. D genes are given only for firm matches. The size field is filled for only some rows; it gives once, few, many or a size class.

V gene	D gene	clone size	J gene	CDR3 protein	CDR3 DNA
TRBV6-6	TRBD2	.	TRBJ2-5	CASRPPLAGQETQYF	TGTGCCAGCCGTCCCCCGCTAGCGGGCCAAGAGACCCAGTACTTC
TRBV24-1	.	.	TRBJ2-1	CATSDVQGTYNEQFF	TGTGCCACCAGTGATGTCCAGGGGACCTACAATGAGCAGTTCTTC
TRBV7-2	.	.	TRBJ2-3	CASGAGWRETDTQYF	TGTGCCAGCGGCGCCGGGTGGCGGGAAACAGATACGCAGTATTTT
TRBV11-3	TRBD2	.	TRBJ2-3	CASSLVLAGGGTDTQYF	TGTGCCAGCAGCTTAGTTCTAGCGGGGGGCGGCACAGATACGCAGTATTTT
TRBV29-1	.	many	TRBJ2-3	CSVGSGPHTDTQYF	TGCAGCGTTGGTTCGGGCCCTCACACAGATACGCAGTATTTT
TRBV5-1	.	.	TRBJ2-3	CASSQTRTLSTDTQYF	TGCGCCAGCAGCCAAACGCGGACACTGAGCACAGATACGCAGTATTTT
TRBV5-4	.	many	TRBJ1-1	CASSLVPPGALNTEAFF	TGTGCCAGCAGCTTGGTCCCCCCGGGGGCTCTGAACACTGAAGCTTTCTTT
TRBV7-2	.	.	TRBJ2-7	CASSPPSRALSAEQYF	TGTGCCAGCAGCCCACCCTCGAGGGCCCTCTCCGCCGAGCAGTACTTC
TRBV4-3	TRBD1	.	TRBJ2-7	CASSQVGTASYEQYF	TGCGCCAGCAGCCAAGTGGGGACAGCCTCCTACGAGCAGTACTTC
TRBV19	TRBD2	few	TRBJ2-2	CASSMSLGLAGGSGELFF	TGTGCCAGTAGTATGAGCTTAGGACTAGCGGGAGGTTCGGGGGAGCTGTTTTTT
TRBV2	.	many	TRBJ2-6	CASTGRASGANVLTF	TGTGCCAGCACCGGACGGGCATCTGGGGCCAACGTCCTGACTTTC
TRBV7-9	.	few	TRBJ1-5	CASSRNNQPQHF	TGTGCCAGCAGCCGAAACAATCAGCCCCAGCATTTT
TRBV4-1	.	many	TRBJ1-2	CASSQDYGQGRPRYGYTF	TGCGCCAGCAGCCAAGATTATGGGCAGGGAAGACCACGCTATGGCTACACCTTC
TRBV11-2	.	many	TRBJ2-1	CASSSLGIAQARRFEFF	TGTGCCAGCAGCTCCTTGGGGATCGCCCAGGCTAGGAGGTTCGAGTTCTTC
TRBV7-9	TRBD1	many	TRBJ1-2	CASSFGPGTGNYGYTF	TGTGCCAGCAGCTTCGGTCCCGGGACAGGGAACTATGGCTACACCTTC
TRBV6-5	.	few	TRBJ2-5	CASSSDGPTAQYF	TGTGCCAGCAGTAGCGACGGGCCAACGGCCCAGTACTTC
TRBV20-1	.	.	TRBJ1-2	CSAMRPDLQTRGYTF	TGCAGTGCTATGCGCCCAGACCTTCAAACGCGGGGCTACACCTTC
TRBV12-3/TRBV12-4	.	many	TRBJ1-2	CASSLNGEGYTF	TGTGCCAGCAGTTTAAACGGGGAAGGCTACACCTTC
TRBV7-2	TRBD2	medium-sized	TRBJ2-1	CASSIPGGWNEQFF	TGTGCCAGCAGCATACCGGGAGGCTGGAATGAGCAGTTCTTC
TRBV9	TRBD2	few	TRBJ2-2	CASSVVTSANTGELFF	TGTGCCAGCAGCGTAGTTACTAGCGCGAACACCGGGGAGCTGTTTTTT
TRBV15	.	.	TRBJ2-7	CATSRDRRYEQYF	TGTGCCACCAGCAGAGATCGGCGCTACGAGCAGTACTTC
TRBV5-4	TRBD2	.	TRBJ2-1	CASSLELASGGSEQFF	TGTGCCAGCAGCTTGGAGCTGGCTAGCGGGGGAAGTGAGCAGTTCTTC
TRBV19	TRBD2	many	TRBJ2-2	CASSSRRYPGLAGDDRTGELFF	TGTGCCAGTAGTTCTCGTCGGTACCCGGGACTAGCGGGAGACGATCGTACCGGGGAGCTGTTTTTT
TRBV29-1	TRBD2	once	TRBJ2-2	CSVSGLAGIFTGELFF	TGCAGCGTGTCGGGACTAGCGGGAATTTTCACCGGGGAGCTGTTTTTT
TRBV9	.	many	TRBJ2-7	CASSVPSSRSYEQYF	TGTGCCAGCAGCGTACCTTCTAGTCGGTCCTACGAGCAGTACTTC
TRBV12-3/TRBV12-4	.	few	TRBJ2-3	CASTRRGSTDTQYF	TGTGCCAGCACGAGGAGGGGGAGCACAGATACGCAGTATTTT
TRBV6-5	.	many	TRBJ2-5	CASSYSRPLPPFHQETQYF	TGTGCCAGCAGTTACTCCAGGCCCCTGCCCCCCTTCCACCAAGAGACCCAGTACTTC
TRBV5-5	.	.	TRBJ1-1	CASNRVQGNTEAFF	TGTGCCAGCAACAGAGTACAGGGGAACACTGAAGCTTTCTTT
TRBV5-1	TRBD1	many	TRBJ2-3	CASSLAGTEAQYF	TGCGCCAGCAGCTTGGCGGGGACAGAAGCGCAGTATTTT
TRBV5-8	.	many	TRBJ1-5	CASRTSGGNQPQHF	TGTGCCAGCAGGACCTCAGGGGGCAATCAGCCCCAGCATTTT
TRBV27	TRBD1	few	TRBJ2-1	CASSVRDRGNEQFF	TGTGCCAGCAGTGTCCGGGACAGGGGGAATGAGCAGTTCTTC
TRBV15	TRBD1	few	TRBJ2-3	CATSQGGIDTQYF	TGTGCCACCAGCCAAGGGGGCATTGATACGCAGTATTTT
TRBV30	.	many	TRBJ1-5	CAWSVHLGQGGNQPQHF	TGTGCCTGGAGTGTACACCTCGGGCAGGGAGGGAATCAGCCCCAGCATTTT
TRBV7-3	.	.	TRBJ1-6	CASSSGGSYNSPLHF	TGTGCCAGCAGTAGTGGGGGCTCCTATAATTCACCCCTCCACTTT
TRBV3-1	.	.	TRBJ2-2	CASSQFRLGIAGELFF	TGTGCCAGCAGCCAATTCCGACTAGGCATCGCCGGGGAGCTGTTTTTT
TRBV3-1	.	.	TRBJ2-1	CASSQVQTNNEQFF	TGTGCCAGCAGCCAAGTACAGACCAACAATGAGCAGTTCTTC
TRBV12-3/TRBV12-4	.	many	TRBJ2-3	CASSWGSGDTQYF	TGTGCCAGCAGTTGGGGATCCGGAGATACGCAGTATTTT
TRBV6-6	.	few	TRBJ2-7	CASSYSSDVMNEQYF	TGTGCCAGCAGTTACTCCTCCGATGTGATGAACGAGCAGTACTTC
TRBV7-9	TRBD1	many	TRBJ2-5	CASSYPSHRGTETQYF	TGTGCCAGCAGCTACCCCTCCCACAGGGGCACGGAGACCCAGTACTTC
TRBV28	.	many	TRBJ2-6	CASSYHAGSGANVLTF	TGTGCCAGCAGTTACCACGCAGGGTCTGGGGCCAACGTCCTGACTTTC